This TCR beta chain was sequenced in a study of beta chain features in type 1 diabetes (dated by TCRdb to the late 2010s). Describing the broader study: Patients and healthy donors did not differ in mean age, gender distribution, total cell number or subset yield. A total of 107,917,701 sorted cells were examined across all samples, and RNA yield correlated strongly with the number of cells per subset. The study compared TCRB repertoires of sorted circulating CD4+ T cell subsets between recently diagnosed type 1 diabetes patients and matched healthy donors. Regulatory and stem cell-like memory subsets were obtained from only 8 patients and roughly 8 healthy donors, while naive and central memory subsets were obtained from all 30 or so donors. Study-wide conclusions, independent of this receptor: Because the HLA sub-analyses included only small numbers of individuals, any influence of HLA type on TCRB rearrangement was left unresolved. Naive, central memory and regulatory TCRB repertoires appeared more similar among patients than among healthy donors. Fewer insertions and more nucleotide deletions at VDJ recombination sites were observed in patients with type 1 diabetes, implying thymic rearrangement abnormalities. Because cDNA was sequenced instead of genomic DNA, highly expressing activated cells could be over-represented, though the groups showed no difference in activation or CD3 levels. Shorter templates might have been favored by PCR, but patient and control samples were amplified and corrected together, so both groups would have been affected equally by any skew. Type 1 diabetes patients showed a moderate but significant shortening of TCRB CDR3 length in all four CD4+ subsets.

The entire amount of isolated RNA was reverse transcribed using the High Capacity cDNA Reverse Transcription Kit, so the sequenced TCRB transcripts were expressed ones. Deep immunoSEQ sequencing was applied to naive, central memory and regulatory T cell samples, giving an average of around 4 million total reads per sample. Sorted cells were lysed in RLT buffer, and RNA was extracted using DNase-treated RNeasy Micro or Mini kits according to cell number. Each cell subset was processed separately to prevent cross-contamination, with patient and healthy donor samples processed together. Using the immunoSEQ multiplex PCR, TCRB sequences were amplified from cDNA into 87-bp fragments spanning the CDR3 region. The amplicons were sequenced using the Illumina HiSeq platform. The authors processed their data as follows. PCR bias was corrected computationally using synthetic template baselines, and reads within Hamming distance 2 were collapsed, with unmergeable singletons discarded. Reads were aligned against IMGT to assign V, D and J genes, CDR3 length and insertions or deletions at six rearrangement sites. Within each subset, clonotype counts were normalized to sorted cell number, after which true diversity and Gini coefficients were computed with the tcR R package. Repertoire sharing was quantified using the overlap coefficient calculated on TCRB nucleotide sequences. The immuneACCESS repertoire file appears here via TCRdb, limited to in-frame rearrangements. These files lack a portion of the clones; in checked studies, under half of the deficit traces to unresolved V genes, and the cause of the others is not known. The DNA gave D and trimming, while V, J and clone size come from that table. Across this sample there are under 150,000 clones, with around 15% seen only once. Clones ranked in the top ten supply around 2.6% of the sample.

A single peripheral blood draw of around 100 mL on average was collected from each donor into heparinised tubes. A BD FACSAria II was used to sort naive, central memory, regulatory and stem cell-like memory CD4+ T cells with a panel that included CD45RO, CCR7, CD25, CD127, CD95 and CD27. Purity was above 95% for every sorted population. Right away, PBMCs were isolated by Lymphoprep density gradient centrifugation and were stained directly, with no culture step. So that batch effects would be minimized, each experiment stained and sorted samples in pairs, pairing one healthy donor with one patient. To note about this clone: Its binding antigen is unknown. No quality values exist for individual bases; no much larger clone is one base distant.

Taken from the germline V gene (reference sequence), the CDR1 and CDR2 loops are LNHNV and YYDKDF. The CDR3 holds 14 amino acids from the cysteine to the phenylalanine. The kept DNA is CDR3 alone, 42 bases in frame from the first base. Trimming takes 1 base from V and 0 bases from J, and the germline ends sit 7 bases apart. This sequence uses TRBV15 and TRBJ2-7; no D segment can be confidently identified. The sequence was obtained from a young man with type 1 diabetes. Sequencing was done on a sample of central memory CD4+ T cells from blood. The CDR3 protein is CATSRAISSYEQYF. In nucleotide form, the sequence is TGTGCCACCAGCAGAGCCATTAGCTCCTACGAGCAGTACTTC. Beyond the CDR3, the reference TRBV15 and TRBJ2-7 genes provide the residues; the full variable domain reads: DAMVIQNPRYQVTQFGKPVTLSCSQTLNHNVMYWYQQKSSQAPKLLFHYYDKDFNNEADTPDNFQSRRPNTSFCFLDIRSPGLGDTAMYLCATSRAISSYEQYFGPGTRLTVT.